The 13 T cell receptor beta chains below all came from one sample that was sequenced in a study of identical twins. TCRdb used MiXCR to reprocess the 5' RACE reads, holding one entry per CDR3 protein. The table lists about 520,000 distinct CDR3 sequences, around 20% of them singletons, with 0.8% to 1% in the top ten. This sample was shared with a second study, whose subject was T cells expressing NK-cell markers.

What was sequenced was CD4+ T cells sorted from blood. Source of these receptors: a woman in her late teens or twenties in good health.

This clonotype appeared a few times. The chain recombines TRBV12-3 or TRBV12-4 with TRBJ2-5, with D possibly matching TRBD2 (5 bases). The germline V and J ends were trimmed by 2 bases and 5 bases, with 30 bases remaining between them. The CDR3 extends over 20 amino acids. CDR3 DNA: TGTGCCAGCAGTTTAAAGGCCAGCAACCCCTTAGCGCCCCTCGGGGAGACCCAGTACTTC. This codes for CASSLKASNPLAPLGETQYF.

This clonotype was recorded a few times. This rearrangement joins TRBV5-1 to TRBJ2-1; 8 bases are shared with TRBD2. The germline CDR1 and CDR2 sequences are SGHRS and YFSETQ. The CDR3 covers 15 residues. Trimming at V came to 7 bases and at J to 4 bases, leaving 10 bases not matched to a gene. DNA of the CDR3: TGCGCCAGCTTTTTCCGGGGGGGCGGTTACAATGAGCAGTTCTTC. It is translated as CASFFRGGGYNEQFF. Full variable domain (rest looked up from reference TRBV5-1 and TRBJ2-1): KAGVTQTPRYLIKTRGQQVTLSCSPISGHRSVSWYQQTPGQGLQFLFEYFSETQRNKGNFPGRFSGRQFSNSRSEMNVSTLELGDSALYLCASFFRGGGYNEQFFGPGTRLTVL.

This clonotype was counted at least ten times. V gene TRBV12-3 or TRBV12-4 combines with J gene TRBJ1-2; D is undetermined. The CDR3 is 13 residues long. The germline V and J ends were trimmed by 4 bases and 12 bases, with 18 bases remaining between them. The chain's CDR3 is CASSWGFASRNTF. CDR3 sequence (DNA): TGTGCCAGCAGTTGGGGTTTTGCGTCGAGGAACACCTTC.

V is TRBV7-2 and J is TRBJ1-6; D remains unclear. Trimming cost V 7 bases and J 3 bases, with 7 bases left between them. The CDR3 length is 13 residues. CDR1 and CDR2 (germline): SGHTA, FQGNSA. In DNA form, the CDR3 reads TGTGCCAGCAAGGCCAACTATAATTCACCCCTCCACTTT. Translated, it gives CASKANYNSPLHF.

This clonotype was detected a few times. The chain is built from TRBV20-1 and TRBJ2-7; unclear D gene. Trimming pared 0 bases from V and 2 bases from J, leaving 8 bases between. Germline V CDR1 and CDR2: DFQATT, SNEGSKA (reference sequence). CDR3 length equals 13 residues. This chain's CDR3 is CSAREILTYEQYF. CDR3 sequence (DNA): TGCAGTGCTAGAGAAATTCTTACCTACGAGCAGTACTTC.

The genes are TRBV20-1 and TRBJ1-4; tentatively, D is TRBD1 (5 bases). V lost 0 bases to trimming and J lost 14 bases, with 16 bases between them. The CDR3 extends over 13 amino acids. Per germline, CDR1 DFQATT and CDR2 SNEGSKA (reference sequence). This CDR3 is CSARDPASGRLFF. The CDR3 DNA reads TGCAGTGCTAGAGATCCGGCCTCAGGGAGGCTGTTTTTT.

The sample holds one count of this clonotype. The genes are TRBV6-5 and TRBJ2-6; D unclear. CDR1 and CDR2 (germline): MNHEY, SVGAGI. This CDR3 has 16 residues. Between the trimmed V and J ends, which lost 0 bases and 0 bases, there was a span of 6 bases. Here the CDR3 reads CASSYSPSSGANVLTF. Here the CDR3 DNA reads TGTGCCAGCAGTTACTCCCCGAGCTCTGGGGCCAACGTCCTGACTTTC.

The DNA of the CDR3 is TGTGCCAGCAGTACACAGGGGGCGGGTGGCTACACCTTC. It is translated as CASSTQGAGGYTF. This rearrangement joins TRBV7-8 to TRBJ1-2, with 9 bases lining up with TRBD1. CDR3 size: 13 residues. The V gene's germline CDR1 is SGHVS and CDR2 FQNEAQ. V lost 6 bases and J lost 7; bases outside the gene matches: 6.

This chain links TRBV20-1 with TRBJ1-1, with D uncertain. Trimming stripped 4 bases from V and 1 base from J, with 7 bases between. CDR3 size: 12 residues. The germline gives CDR1 DFQATT, CDR2 SNEGSKA (reference sequence). This CDR3 reads CSAKVGNTEAFF. Written as DNA, the CDR3 is TGCAGTGCTAAAGTGGGGAACACTGAAGCTTTCTTT.

This clonotype turned up a few times. J is TRBJ2-7 and V is TRBV6-5; TRBD2 aligns across 7 bases. V trimming: 2 bases; J trimming: 3 bases; junction bases outside the gene matches: 4. CDR1 is MNHEY, CDR2 SVGAGI, per germline. The CDR3 runs 14 residues. CDR3 amino acids: CASSYLGLVYEQYF. The CDR3 DNA follows: TGTGCCAGCAGTTACCTAGGACTAGTCTACGAGCAGTACTTC.

V gene TRBV1 combines with J gene TRBJ2-1; TRBD2 reflects the table's D call only, with no check against the DNA. TRBV1 is noted as a pseudogene. This CDR3 has 17 amino acids. The CDR3 DNA follows: TGCACCAGCAGCCCAGGGGTGACTAGCGGGCTAGCCAATGAGCAGTTCTTC. It encodes CTSSPGVTSGLANEQFF.

In its sample, this clonotype was seen a few times. This chain links TRBV7-6 with TRBJ2-5, with 16 bases aligning to TRBD2. CDR1 is SGHVS, CDR2 FNYEAQ, per germline. Trimming cost V 4 bases and J 3 bases; bases outside gene matches: 17. This CDR3 spans 21 amino acids. The CDR3 region has the DNA TGTGCCAGCAGCTCCGAGACCGGGACTAGCGGGAGGGCCATCCCAAAAGAGACCCAGTACTTC. Translation gives CASSSETGTSGRAIPKETQYF.

The genes are TRBV20-1 and TRBJ2-5; TRBD1 aligns across 7 bases. This CDR3 comprises 13 residues. The V and J ends lost 6 bases and 1 base, in that order; junction bases with no gene match: 5. Germline lookup yields CDR1 DFQATT and CDR2 SNEGSKA (reference sequence). CDR3 DNA: TGCAGTGCACCCTGGACAGGCCAAGAGACCCAGTACTTC. Its translation is CSAPWTGQETQYF.